The clone carrying this T cell receptor beta chain was picked up a small number of times. Its target is unknown. This specimen comes from a study of T cell repertoires in cytomegalovirus infection. Study summary: TCR beta signatures that were public indicated CMV infection and matching HLA type.

Points from the study as a whole: Pooled public TCR beta family frequency picked out CMV carriers with the relevant HLA. The ex vivo response was dominated by HLA-C-restricted CMV-specific TCR beta clonotypes.

Trimming cost V 2 bases and J 9 bases; bases outside gene matches: 9. The V gene's germline CDR1 is WSHSY and CDR2 SAAADI. The CDR3 has 15 amino acids. MiXCR was run by TCRdb on the reads, yielding one entry per CDR3 protein. This table holds fewer than 950,000 distinct CDR3 sequences, roughly 33% found once. This clonotype originated in a human donor in good health (CMV status not recorded). Some clones in this sample may be carry-over from other donors' samples. The V call is TRBV10-2, the J call TRBJ2-3; TRBD2 aligns across 9 bases. The material sequenced was cultured CD8+ T cells from PBMCs, taken from culture after CMV antigen stimulation. Here the CDR3 reads CASSEGTSPVETQYF. CDR3 sequence (DNA): TGCGCCAGCAGTGAGGGGACTAGCCCGGTGGAGACGCAGTATTTT.